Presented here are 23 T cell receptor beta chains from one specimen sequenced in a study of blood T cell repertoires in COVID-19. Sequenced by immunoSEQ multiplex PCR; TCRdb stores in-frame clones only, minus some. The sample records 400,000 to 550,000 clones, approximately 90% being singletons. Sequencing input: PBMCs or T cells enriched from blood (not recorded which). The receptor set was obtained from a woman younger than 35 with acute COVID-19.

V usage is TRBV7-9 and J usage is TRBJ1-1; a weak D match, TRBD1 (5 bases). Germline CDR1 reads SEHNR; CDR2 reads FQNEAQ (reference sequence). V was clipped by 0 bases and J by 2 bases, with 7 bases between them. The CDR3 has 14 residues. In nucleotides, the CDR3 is TGTGCCAGCAGCTTAGCGGGGCGAAACACTGAAGCTTTCTTT. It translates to CASSLAGRNTEAFF.

CDR3 sequence (DNA): TGTGCCAGCAGCGAGAGGGAAAGAAACACTGAAGCTTTCTTT. Translating gives CASSERERNTEAFF. The J gene is TRBJ1-1, the V gene TRBV7-9, with D unresolved. With 5 bases removed from V and 2 bases from J, the gap between germline ends came to 12 bases. This CDR3 comprises 14 residues. Germline V CDR1 and CDR2: SEHNR, FQNEAQ (reference sequence). Complete variable domain (other parts from reference TRBV7-9 and TRBJ1-1): DTGVSQNPRHKITKRGQNVTFRCDPISEHNRLYWYRQTLGQGPEFLTYFQNEAQLEKSRLLSDRFSAERPKGSFSTLEIQRTEQGDSAMYLCASSERERNTEAFFGQGTRLTVV.

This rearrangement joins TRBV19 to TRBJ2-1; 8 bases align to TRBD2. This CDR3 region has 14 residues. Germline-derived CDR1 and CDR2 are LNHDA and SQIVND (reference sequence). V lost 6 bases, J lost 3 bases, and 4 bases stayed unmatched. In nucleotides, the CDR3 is TGTGCCAGTAGGACCGGGACTAGCTACAATGAGCAGTTCTTC. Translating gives CASRTGTSYNEQFF.

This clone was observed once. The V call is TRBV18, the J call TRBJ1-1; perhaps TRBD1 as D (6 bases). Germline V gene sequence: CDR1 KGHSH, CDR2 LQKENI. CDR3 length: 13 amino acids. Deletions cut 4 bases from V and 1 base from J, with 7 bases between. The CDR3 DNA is TGTGCCAGCTCACGACAGGAGAACACTGAAGCTTTCTTT. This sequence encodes CASSRQENTEAFF.

The CDR3 sequence: CASSPPGQFQETQYF. The CDR3 DNA reads as TGTGCCAGCTCACCACCGGGGCAGTTCCAAGAGACCCAGTACTTC. The chain links TRBV18 to TRBJ2-5; a weak D match, TRBD1 (5 bases). The CDR3 extends over 15 amino acids. Germline lookup yields CDR1 KGHSH and CDR2 LQKENI. The V end was cut by 0 bases, the J end by 1 base, with 9 bases between.

The CDR3 coding sequence is TGTGCCAGCAGCTTGGGGGCAGTGCCCTACGAGCAGTACTTC. Translated: CASSLGAVPYEQYF. J is TRBJ2-7 and V is TRBV5-6; D not resolved. Trimming took off 0 bases at V and 2 bases at J, with 9 bases between the two ends. Germline V gene data show CDR1 as SGHDT and CDR2 as YYEEEE. The CDR3 runs to 14 residues. Complete variable domain (other parts from reference TRBV5-6 and TRBJ2-7): DAGVTQSPTHLIKTRGQQVTLRCSPKSGHDTVSWYQQALGQGPQFIFQYYEEEERQRGNFPDRFSGHQFPNYSSELNVNALLLGDSALYLCASSLGAVPYEQYFGPGTRLTVT.

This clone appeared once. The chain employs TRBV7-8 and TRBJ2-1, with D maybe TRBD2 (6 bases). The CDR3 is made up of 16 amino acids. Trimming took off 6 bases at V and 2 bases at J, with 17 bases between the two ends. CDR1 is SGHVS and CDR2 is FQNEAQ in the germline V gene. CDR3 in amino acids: CASSSFGSGPYNEQFF. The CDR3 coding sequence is TGTGCCAGCAGTTCCTTCGGGAGCGGCCCCTACAATGAGCAGTTCTTC.

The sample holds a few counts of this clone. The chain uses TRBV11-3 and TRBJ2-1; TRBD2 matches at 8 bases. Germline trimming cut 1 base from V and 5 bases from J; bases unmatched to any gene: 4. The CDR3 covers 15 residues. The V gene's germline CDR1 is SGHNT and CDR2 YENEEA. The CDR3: CASSLGGGRNNEQFF. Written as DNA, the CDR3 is TGTGCCAGCAGCTTAGGCGGGGGGCGAAACAATGAGCAGTTCTTC.

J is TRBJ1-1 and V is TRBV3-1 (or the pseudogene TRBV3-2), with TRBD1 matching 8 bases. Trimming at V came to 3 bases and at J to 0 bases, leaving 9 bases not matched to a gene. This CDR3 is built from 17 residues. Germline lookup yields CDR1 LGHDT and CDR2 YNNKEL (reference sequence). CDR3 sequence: CASSHQRTGLVNTEAFF. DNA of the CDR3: TGTGCCAGCAGCCATCAACGGACAGGGCTAGTGAACACTGAAGCTTTCTTT.

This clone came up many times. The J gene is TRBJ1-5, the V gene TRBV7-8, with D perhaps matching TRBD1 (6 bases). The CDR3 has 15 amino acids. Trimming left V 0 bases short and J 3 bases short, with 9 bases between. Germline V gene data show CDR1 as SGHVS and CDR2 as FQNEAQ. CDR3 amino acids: CASSLAQGPNQPQHF. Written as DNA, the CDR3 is TGTGCCAGCAGCTTAGCACAGGGTCCCAATCAGCCCCAGCATTTT.

Here the CDR3 reads CATSDLGRGTDTQYF. DNA of the CDR3: TGTGCCACCAGTGATTTGGGCAGGGGAACAGATACGCAGTATTTT. The gene calls are TRBV24-1 and TRBJ2-3; the D gene is possibly TRBD1 (6 bases). Germline-derived CDR1 and CDR2 are KGHDR and SFDVKD. The CDR3 has 15 residues. Trimming cost V 0 bases and J 3 bases, with 9 bases left between them.

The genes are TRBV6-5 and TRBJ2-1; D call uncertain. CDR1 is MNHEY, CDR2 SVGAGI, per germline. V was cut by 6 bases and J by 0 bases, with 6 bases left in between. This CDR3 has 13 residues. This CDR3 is CASRVSSYNEQFF. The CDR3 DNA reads TGTGCCAGCAGGGTCAGCTCCTACAATGAGCAGTTCTTC.

The CDR3 DNA sequence: TGCGCCAGCAGCCAACCTTCTAGCGGGAGGGTCGCAGATACGCAGTATTTT. Its protein product is CASSQPSSGRVADTQYF. The chain employs TRBV4-1 and TRBJ2-3, with TRBD2 identical over 12 bases. This CDR3 has 17 amino acids. Germline assignment: CDR1 MGHRA and CDR2 YSYEKL. J gave up 4 bases and V 2 bases, and 7 bases lay outside the gene matches.

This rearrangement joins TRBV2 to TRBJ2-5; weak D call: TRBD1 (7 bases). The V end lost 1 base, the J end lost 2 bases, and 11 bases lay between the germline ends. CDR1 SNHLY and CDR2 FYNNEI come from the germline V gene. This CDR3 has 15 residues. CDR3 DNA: TGTGCCAGCAGTGAAGTGGCAGGGGGGCAAGAGACCCAGTACTTC. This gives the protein CASSEVAGGQETQYF. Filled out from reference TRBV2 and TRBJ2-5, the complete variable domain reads EPEVTQTPSHQVTQMGQEVILRCVPISNHLYFYWYRQILGQKVEFLVSFYNNEISEKSEIFDDQFSVERPDGSNFTLKIRSTKLEDSAMYFCASSEVAGGQETQYFGPGTRLLVL.

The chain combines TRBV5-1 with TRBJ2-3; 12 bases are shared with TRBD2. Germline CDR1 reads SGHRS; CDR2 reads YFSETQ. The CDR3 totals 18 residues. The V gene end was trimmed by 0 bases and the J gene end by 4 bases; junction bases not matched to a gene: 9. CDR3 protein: CASSLVPSSGRAPDTQYF. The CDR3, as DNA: TGCGCCAGCAGCTTGGTGCCATCTAGCGGGAGGGCCCCAGATACGCAGTATTTT.

This chain's CDR3 is CASSLRQGRGAEAFF. The CDR3 coding sequence is TGTGCCAGCAGCTTAAGACAGGGAAGGGGGGCTGAAGCTTTCTTT. The rearrangement links TRBV7-3 to TRBJ1-1; 7 nucleotides line up with TRBD1. The V gene's germline CDR1 is SGHTA and CDR2 FQGTGA. The CDR3 sequence is 15 residues long. V lost 1 base to trimming and J lost 6 bases; unmatched junction nucleotides: 8.

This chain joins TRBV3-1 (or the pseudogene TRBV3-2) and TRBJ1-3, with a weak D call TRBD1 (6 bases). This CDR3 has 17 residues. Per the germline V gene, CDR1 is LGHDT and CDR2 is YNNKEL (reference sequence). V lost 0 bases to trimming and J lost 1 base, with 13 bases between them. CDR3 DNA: TGTGCCAGCAGCCAAGATCAGGGGTGGGGATCTGGAAACACCATATATTTT. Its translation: CASSQDQGWGSGNTIYF.

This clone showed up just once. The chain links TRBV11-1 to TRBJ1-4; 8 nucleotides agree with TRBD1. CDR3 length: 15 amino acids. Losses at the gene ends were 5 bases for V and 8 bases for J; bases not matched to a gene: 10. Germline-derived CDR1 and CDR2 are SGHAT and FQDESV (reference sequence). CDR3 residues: CASSPRTGHKEKLFF. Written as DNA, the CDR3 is TGTGCCAGCAGCCCTCGGACAGGGCACAAGGAAAAACTGTTTTTT.

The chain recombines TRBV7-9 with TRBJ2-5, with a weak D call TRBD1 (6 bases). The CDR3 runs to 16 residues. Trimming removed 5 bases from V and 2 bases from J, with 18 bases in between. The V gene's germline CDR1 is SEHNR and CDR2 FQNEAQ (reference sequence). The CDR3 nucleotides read TGTGCCAGCAGCCAACCACAGGGTATAGGGCAAGAGACCCAGTACTTC. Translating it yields CASSQPQGIGQETQYF.

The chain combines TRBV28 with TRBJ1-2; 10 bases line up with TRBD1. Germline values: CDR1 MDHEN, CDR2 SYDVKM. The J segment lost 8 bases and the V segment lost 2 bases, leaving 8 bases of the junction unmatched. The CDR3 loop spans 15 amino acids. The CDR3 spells CASSLPGQGIVGYTF. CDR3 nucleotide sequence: TGTGCCAGCAGTTTACCGGGACAGGGGATTGTGGGCTACACCTTC.

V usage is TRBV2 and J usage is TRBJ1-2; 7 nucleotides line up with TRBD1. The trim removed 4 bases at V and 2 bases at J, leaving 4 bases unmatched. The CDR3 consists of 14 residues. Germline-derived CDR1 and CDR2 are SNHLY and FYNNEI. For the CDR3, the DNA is TGTGCCAGCAGTGCCCCGGACAGGAACTATGGCTACACCTTC. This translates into CASSAPDRNYGYTF.

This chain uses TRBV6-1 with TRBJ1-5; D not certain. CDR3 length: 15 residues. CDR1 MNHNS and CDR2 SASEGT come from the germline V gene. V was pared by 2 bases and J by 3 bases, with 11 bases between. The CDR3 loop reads CASSESLSYNQPQHF. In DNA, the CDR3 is TGTGCCAGCAGTGAATCCCTCAGTTACAATCAGCCCCAGCATTTT.

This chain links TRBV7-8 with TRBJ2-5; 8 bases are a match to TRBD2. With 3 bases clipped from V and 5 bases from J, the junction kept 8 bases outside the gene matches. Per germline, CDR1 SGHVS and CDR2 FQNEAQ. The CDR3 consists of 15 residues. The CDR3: CASSFGSGSRETQYF. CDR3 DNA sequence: TGTGCCAGCAGCTTCGGCAGCGGGAGTAGGGAGACCCAGTACTTC.